Each of the 4 T cell receptor beta chains below was sequenced from the same sample in a study of identical twins. A single record per CDR3 protein comes from TCRdb applying MiXCR to the 5' RACE reads. The table includes 1.5 million to 2 million distinct CDR3 sequences, about 31% detected once. Sequencing input: cord blood. These receptors all stem from a newborn girl in good health.

Many counts were recorded for this clonotype. V is TRBV28 and J is TRBJ2-3, with a tentative D call TRBD1 (7 bases). V shed 8 bases and J shed 0 bases, with 12 bases lying between them. The germline V gene has CDR1 MDHEN and CDR2 SYDVKM. This CDR3 has 14 residues. The chain's CDR3 is CASSAGGSTDTQYF. As DNA, the CDR3 is TGTGCCAGCTCCGCAGGGGGGAGCACAGATACGCAGTATTTT.

This clonotype has only a few counts. The chain recombines TRBV5-1 with TRBJ2-1, with D possibly being TRBD2 (7 bases). Per the germline V gene, CDR1 is SGHRS and CDR2 is YFSETQ. Trimming cost V 4 bases and J 5 bases, with 19 bases left between them. CDR3 size: 16 residues. The CDR3 reads CASSPIGGAKHNEQFF. The CDR3 bases are TGCGCCAGCAGCCCGATTGGGGGGGCCAAACACAATGAGCAGTTCTTC.

This clonotype has more than one count but fewer than ten. A much larger clone lies a single base off, so this may be a read error. The V call is TRBV7-2, the J call TRBJ2-7; TRBD2 agrees at 11 bases. Unmatched junction bases numbered 2, after V lost 2 bases and J lost 2 bases. Germline CDR1 and CDR2: SGHTA and FQGNSA. The CDR3 has 15 amino acids. The CDR3 sequence is CASSLKTSGTYEQYF. DNA of the CDR3: TGTGCCAGCAGCTTAAAGACTAGCGGGACCTACGAGCAGTACTTC.

The chain carries TRBV9 and TRBJ2-5; D may be TRBD1 (5 bases). Trimming cost V 3 bases and J 0 bases, with 9 bases left between them. The CDR3 runs 14 residues. Looked up from germline, CDR1 is SGDLS and CDR2 is YYNGEE. The CDR3 DNA follows: TGTGCCAGCAGCGGGGGCCCGAACCAAGAGACCCAGTACTTC. It encodes CASSGGPNQETQYF.